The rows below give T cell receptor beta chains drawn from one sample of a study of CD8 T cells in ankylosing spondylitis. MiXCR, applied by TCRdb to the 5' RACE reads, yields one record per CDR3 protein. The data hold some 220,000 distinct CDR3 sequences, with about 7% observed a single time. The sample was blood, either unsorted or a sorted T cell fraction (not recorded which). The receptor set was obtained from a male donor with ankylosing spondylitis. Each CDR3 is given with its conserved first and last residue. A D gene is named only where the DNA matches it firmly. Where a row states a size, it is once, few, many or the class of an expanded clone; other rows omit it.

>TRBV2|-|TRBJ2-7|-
TGTGCCAGCTCTAAGGGGCCGGCTCGTCACGAGCAGTACTTC
CASSKGPARHEQYF
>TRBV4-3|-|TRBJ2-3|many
TGCGCCAGCAGCCAAGATAACATAGGGTGGGGCACAGATACGCAGTATTTT
CASSQDNIGWGTDTQYF
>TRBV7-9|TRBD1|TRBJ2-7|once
TGTGCCAGCAGCTACGGACAGGGGGCGATGCACGAGCAGTACTTC
CASSYGQGAMHEQYF
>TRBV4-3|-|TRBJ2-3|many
TGCGCCAGCAGCCAAGCTGCAGGGACGCAGTATTTT
CASSQAAGTQYF
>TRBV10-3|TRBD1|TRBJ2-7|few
TGTGCCATCACCACAAATGGACAGGGGCCCACCTACGAGCAGTACTTC
CAITTNGQGPTYEQYF
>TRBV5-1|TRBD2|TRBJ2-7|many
TGCGCCAGCAGCTTGGTTCTAGCGGGAGCCTACGAGCAGTACTTC
CASSLVLAGAYEQYF
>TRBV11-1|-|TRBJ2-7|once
TGTGCCAGCAGCCCCTGGGACTTCTCCTACGAGCAGTACTTC
CASSPWDFSYEQYF
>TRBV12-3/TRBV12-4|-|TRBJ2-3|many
TGTGCCAGCAGCCCCTTGATACTAGCCGCGGGCACAGATACGCAGTATTTT
CASSPLILAAGTDTQYF
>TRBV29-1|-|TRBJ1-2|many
TGCAGCGTTGAGACACCGTCAGGCTACACCTTC
CSVETPSGYTF
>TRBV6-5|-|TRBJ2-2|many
TGTGCCAGCAGTTATCCCTCGTGGGGTCTGACCGGGGAGCTGTTTTTT
CASSYPSWGLTGELFF
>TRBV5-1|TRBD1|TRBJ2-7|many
TGCGCCAGCAGGGTTGGGACAGGGAAGGACGAGCAGTACTTC
CASRVGTGKDEQYF
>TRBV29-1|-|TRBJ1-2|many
TGCAGCGTTGCCCACCTCGAGGTTGGGGACTATGGCTACACCTTC
CSVAHLEVGDYGYTF
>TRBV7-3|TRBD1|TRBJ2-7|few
TGTGCCAGCAGCCCCGGACAGGGTTGGGACGAGCAGTACTTC
CASSPGQGWDEQYF
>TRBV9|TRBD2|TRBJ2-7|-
TGTGCCAGCAGCGCGACTAGCGCAGGCCCCTACGAGCAGTACTTC
CASSATSAGPYEQYF
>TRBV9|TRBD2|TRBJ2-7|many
TGTGCCAGCAGCGCACGACCGACTAGCGGGAGTTTTTACGAGCAGTACTTC
CASSARPTSGSFYEQYF
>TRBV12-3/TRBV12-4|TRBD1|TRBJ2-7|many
TGTGCCAGCAGTTTCGGCAGGGGGTACGAGCAGTACTTC
CASSFGRGYEQYF
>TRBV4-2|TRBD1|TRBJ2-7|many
TGTGCCAGCAGCCAAGATTTTCACGGGACAGGGGCCTACGAGCAGTACTTC
CASSQDFHGTGAYEQYF
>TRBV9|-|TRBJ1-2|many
TGTGCCAGCAGCGTAGAGGGCGGTAGTAACTATGGCTACACCTTC
CASSVEGGSNYGYTF
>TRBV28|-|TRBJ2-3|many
TGTGCCAGCAGTTTATCTAACACAGATACGCAGTATTTT
CASSLSNTDTQYF
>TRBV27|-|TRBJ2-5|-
TGTGCCAGCAGCTGGGTCGGACAAGAGACCCAGTACTTC
CASSWVGQETQYF
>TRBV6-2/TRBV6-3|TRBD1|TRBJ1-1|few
TGTGCCAGCAGACGACAGGGGGCGAGGATCAGCACTGAAGCTTTCTTT
CASRRQGARISTEAFF
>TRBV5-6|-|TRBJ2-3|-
TGTGCCAGCAGCTTGATAACAGCCTTTCTTACTAGCACAGATACGCAGTATTTT
CASSLITAFLTSTDTQYF
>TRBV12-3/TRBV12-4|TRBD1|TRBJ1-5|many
TGTGCCAGCAGCCACGGGACAGGCTATCAGCCCCAGCATTTT
CASSHGTGYQPQHF
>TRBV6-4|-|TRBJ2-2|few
TGTGCCAGCAGTGAGGCAGGGTCGGCCGGGGAGCTGTTTTTT
CASSEAGSAGELFF
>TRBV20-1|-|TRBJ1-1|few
TGCAGTGCTAGCATAGGGGACACTGAAGCTTTCTTT
CSASIGDTEAFF
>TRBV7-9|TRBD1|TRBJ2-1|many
TGTGCCTCGGGACAGGGACGAAATGAGCAGTTCTTC
CASGQGRNEQFF
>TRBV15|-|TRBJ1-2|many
TGTGCCACCAGCAGAGGGATGACAGGTGTTTTGTCTGGCTACACCTTC
CATSRGMTGVLSGYTF
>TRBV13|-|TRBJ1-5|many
TGTGCCAGCAGCTTGTGGGGGCGAGATCAGCCCCAGCATTTT
CASSLWGRDQPQHF
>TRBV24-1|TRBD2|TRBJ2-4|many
TGTGCCACCAGTGATTCGCCGGGCGGGGGACTAGCGACCCCAGCCAAAAACATTCAGTACTTC
CATSDSPGGGLATPAKNIQYF
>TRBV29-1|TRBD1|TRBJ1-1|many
TGCAGCGTAGCCGGGACAGGGGTCGAGAACACTGAAGCTTTCTTT
CSVAGTGVENTEAFF
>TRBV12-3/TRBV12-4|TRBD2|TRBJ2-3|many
TGTGCCAGCAGTCTGACTAGCGGGAGAACAGATACGCAGTATTTT
CASSLTSGRTDTQYF
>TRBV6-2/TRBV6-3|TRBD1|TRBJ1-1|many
TGTGCCAGCAGTACTTCAGGGGGCGCGCGCACTGAAGCTTTCTTT
CASSTSGGARTEAFF
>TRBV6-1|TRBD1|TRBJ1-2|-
TGTGCCAGCAGTGACTTCTCAGGGGGGAGGTATGGCTACACCTTC
CASSDFSGGRYGYTF
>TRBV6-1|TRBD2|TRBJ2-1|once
TGTGCCAGCAGTGTAGCGGGGGGGTCCTACAATGAGCAGTTCTTC
CASSVAGGSYNEQFF
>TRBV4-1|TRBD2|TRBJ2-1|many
TGCGCCAGCAACGACGGGAGGGCCCTTTCCAATGAGCAGTTCTTC
CASNDGRALSNEQFF
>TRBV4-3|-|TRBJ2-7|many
TGCGCCAGCAGCCTCGGGGTATACGGCTCCTACGAGCAGTACTTC
CASSLGVYGSYEQYF
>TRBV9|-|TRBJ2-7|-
TGTGCCAGCAGCGTAGTCTTTCGGGGCGAGCAGTACTTC
CASSVVFRGEQYF
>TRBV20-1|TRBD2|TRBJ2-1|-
TGCAGTGCTAGATCTTACGGGACTAGCGACAATGAGCAGTTCTTC
CSARSYGTSDNEQFF
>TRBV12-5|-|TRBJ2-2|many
TGTGCTAGTAGGGGCTTGAGCACCGGGGAGCTGTTTTTT
CASRGLSTGELFF
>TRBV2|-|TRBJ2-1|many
TGTGCCAGCAGTGAGGGACGCCTCGGCAATGAGCAGTTCTTC
CASSEGRLGNEQFF
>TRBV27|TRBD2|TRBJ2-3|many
TGTGCCAGCAGTCGAGCCTGGACTAGCGGAGCAGATACGCAGTATTTT
CASSRAWTSGADTQYF
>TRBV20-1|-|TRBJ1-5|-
TGCAGTGCTAGAGCCGGGACGGGTAATCAGCCCCAGCATTTT
CSARAGTGNQPQHF
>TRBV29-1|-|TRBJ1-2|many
TGCAGCGTTGACAACAGGTTGACCTATGGCTACACCTTC
CSVDNRLTYGYTF
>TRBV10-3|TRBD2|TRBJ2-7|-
TGTGCCATCAGTCTGTTGAAAGTCGGGACTAGCGCCTCCCTCTACTACGAGCAGTACTTC
CAISLLKVGTSASLYYEQYF
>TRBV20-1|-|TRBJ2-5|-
TGCAGTGCTAGAGATGTTGACACTAGCCAAGAGACCCAGTACTTC
CSARDVDTSQETQYF
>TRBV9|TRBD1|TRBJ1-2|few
TGTGCCAGCAGCGGCGTAACCGGGACAGGGACCTATGGCTACACCTTC
CASSGVTGTGTYGYTF
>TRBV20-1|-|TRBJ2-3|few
TGCAGTGCTAGAGACCCCTCTTCCCCGGGGGATACGCAGTATTTT
CSARDPSSPGDTQYF
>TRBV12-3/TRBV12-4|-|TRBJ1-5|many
TGTGCCAGCAGCCAAACGTCCCCAAGCGGTGGGGTGTCGCCCCAGCATTTT
CASSQTSPSGGVSPQHF
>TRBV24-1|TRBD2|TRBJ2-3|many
TGTGCCACCAGTGACCGACTAGCGGCCTACACAGATACGCAGTATTTT
CATSDRLAAYTDTQYF
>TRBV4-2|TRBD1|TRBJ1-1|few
TGTGCCAGCAGCCAAGAGGGTTTGACAGGGGCGTATGAAGCTTTCTTT
CASSQEGLTGAYEAFF
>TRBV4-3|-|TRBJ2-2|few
TGCGCCAGCAGCCAAGCGGACTTTACCGGGGAGCTGTTTTTT
CASSQADFTGELFF
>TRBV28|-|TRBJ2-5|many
TGTGCCAGCAGTTTACGCATAGGAACGGAGACCCAGTACTTC
CASSLRIGTETQYF
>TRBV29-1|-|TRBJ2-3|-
TGCAGCGTTGAAGGGTTCCCCGGGGTGATCCGAGATACGCAGTATTTT
CSVEGFPGVIRDTQYF
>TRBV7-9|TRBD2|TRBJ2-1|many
TGTGCCAGCAGTCTAGCGGGGCTGCAGTCCAATGAGCAGTTCTTC
CASSLAGLQSNEQFF
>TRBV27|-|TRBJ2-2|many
TGTGCCAGCAGGGAGAGGAGCAACACCGGGGAGCTGTTTTTT
CASRERSNTGELFF